These T cell receptor beta chains were read from a single sample in a study of Tregs in tolerant kidney transplant recipients. This table comes from immunoSEQ multiplex PCR, and its TCRdb copy is limited to in-frame clones, with some not included. The table has 20,000 to 25,000 clones, 65% to 85% seen once; the top ten hold roughly 24%. The sample consisted of CD8+ T cells from blood (PBMCs), taken 6 months after the transplant. Source of these receptors: a human patient who received a combined kidney and bone marrow transplant. Some of these T cells may belong to the graft donor. The CDR3 runs from the conserved cysteine through the conserved F or W. Each record gives: V gene, J gene, D gene, clone size, CDR3 protein, CDR3 DNA. D genes are given only for firm matches. Not all rows give a size; the values are once, few, many and, for expanded clones, a class.

V gene: TRBV2
J gene: TRBJ2-6
D gene: TRBD1
clone size: -
CDR3 protein: CASSEHGPYRGSLSGANVLTF
CDR3 DNA: TGTGCCAGCAGTGAACATGGCCCCTACAGGGGAAGTCTCTCTGGGGCCAACGTCCTGACTTTC

V gene: TRBV27
J gene: TRBJ2-1
D gene: TRBD1
clone size: -
CDR3 protein: CASKDEGAGEQFF
CDR3 DNA: TGTGCCAGCAAGGACGAGGGGGCGGGTGAGCAGTTCTTC

V gene: TRBV4-1
J gene: TRBJ2-5
D gene: -
clone size: -
CDR3 protein: CASSQLPLARETQYF
CDR3 DNA: TGCGCCAGCAGCCAATTGCCCCTAGCGCGTGAGACCCAGTACTTC

V gene: TRBV5-1
J gene: TRBJ2-7
D gene: TRBD2
clone size: -
CDR3 protein: CASSPGTSGRYEQYF
CDR3 DNA: TGCGCCAGCAGCCCCGGGACTAGCGGGAGATACGAGCAGTACTTC

V gene: TRBV30
J gene: TRBJ2-7
D gene: -
clone size: -
CDR3 protein: CAWSGGREYDEQYF
CDR3 DNA: TGTGCCTGGAGTGGGGGGCGGGAGTACGACGAGCAGTACTTC

V gene: TRBV7-9
J gene: TRBJ2-1
D gene: -
clone size: -
CDR3 protein: CASSFMAAGLYNEQFF
CDR3 DNA: TGTGCCAGCAGCTTTATGGCAGCGGGTCTCTACAATGAGCAGTTCTTC

V gene: TRBV6-4
J gene: TRBJ2-1
D gene: -
clone size: -
CDR3 protein: CASSEFGGTYNEQFF
CDR3 DNA: TGTGCCAGCAGTGAATTCGGCGGAACCTACAATGAGCAGTTCTTC

V gene: TRBV29-1
J gene: TRBJ2-1
D gene: -
clone size: -
CDR3 protein: CSVPSETQQFF
CDR3 DNA: TGCAGCGTTCCTAGCGAAACACAGCAGTTCTTC

V gene: TRBV13
J gene: TRBJ2-7
D gene: TRBD2
clone size: -
CDR3 protein: CASSLGLAREQYF
CDR3 DNA: TGTGCCAGCAGCCTGGGACTAGCGAGGGAGCAGTACTTC

V gene: TRBV29-1
J gene: TRBJ1-4
D gene: TRBD1
clone size: -
CDR3 protein: CSVGQFNNEKLFF
CDR3 DNA: TGCAGCGTGGGACAGTTTAATAATGAAAAACTGTTTTTT

V gene: TRBV10-3
J gene: TRBJ1-2
D gene: -
clone size: -
CDR3 protein: CAISEPTGSGGYTF
CDR3 DNA: TGTGCCATCAGTGAGCCCACAGGGTCGGGGGGCTACACCTTC

V gene: TRBV29-1
J gene: TRBJ1-2
D gene: TRBD1
clone size: -
CDR3 protein: CSVENPDRDYGYTF
CDR3 DNA: TGCAGCGTCGAAAATCCGGACAGGGACTATGGCTACACCTTC

V gene: TRBV7-9
J gene: TRBJ2-3
D gene: -
clone size: -
CDR3 protein: CASSLNTAPFSTDTQYF
CDR3 DNA: TGTGCCAGCAGCTTAAATACAGCCCCCTTTTCCACAGATACGCAGTATTTT

V gene: TRBV7-6
J gene: TRBJ2-7
D gene: -
clone size: -
CDR3 protein: CASSGDTGSSYEQYF
CDR3 DNA: TGTGCCAGCAGCGGAGACACAGGGAGCTCCTACGAGCAGTACTTC

V gene: TRBV6-6
J gene: TRBJ1-3
D gene: -
clone size: few
CDR3 protein: CASHPGSTGNTIYF
CDR3 DNA: TGTGCCAGCCACCCAGGGTCAACTGGAAACACCATATATTTT

V gene: TRBV4-3
J gene: TRBJ2-7
D gene: TRBD2
clone size: once
CDR3 protein: CASSQDLRAGGREQYF
CDR3 DNA: TGCGCCAGCAGCCAAGATCTACGGGCGGGGGGACGCGAGCAGTACTTC

V gene: TRBV9
J gene: TRBJ2-5
D gene: TRBD1
clone size: -
CDR3 protein: CASSVGDRGFQETQYF
CDR3 DNA: TGTGCCAGCAGCGTAGGGGACAGGGGCTTCCAAGAGACCCAGTACTTC

V gene: TRBV13
J gene: TRBJ2-1
D gene: TRBD2
clone size: -
CDR3 protein: CASSPGLAGENEQFF
CDR3 DNA: TGTGCCAGCAGCCCGGGACTAGCGGGAGAAAATGAGCAGTTCTTC

V gene: TRBV11-2
J gene: TRBJ2-7
D gene: -
clone size: -
CDR3 protein: CASSPWRGSPYEQYF
CDR3 DNA: TGTGCCAGCAGCCCCTGGCGGGGAAGTCCCTACGAGCAGTACTTC

V gene: TRBV5-6
J gene: TRBJ2-5
D gene: -
clone size: many
CDR3 protein: CASSPGEVQAIQETQYF
CDR3 DNA: TGTGCCAGCAGCCCGGGCGAAGTACAGGCGATCCAAGAGACCCAGTACTTC

V gene: TRBV28
J gene: TRBJ2-2
D gene: TRBD1
clone size: -
CDR3 protein: CASSARDRVGSGELFF
CDR3 DNA: TGTGCCAGCAGTGCCCGGGACAGGGTCGGATCCGGGGAGCTGTTTTTT

V gene: TRBV6-5
J gene: TRBJ2-2
D gene: -
clone size: once
CDR3 protein: CALTKRGARTGELFF
CDR3 DNA: TGTGCCTTGACAAAACGGGGGGCGCGCACCGGGGAGCTGTTTTTT

V gene: TRBV28
J gene: TRBJ1-5
D gene: -
clone size: -
CDR3 protein: CASSFTYTSNQPQHF
CDR3 DNA: TGTGCCAGCAGTTTCACGTACACTAGCAATCAGCCCCAGCATTTT

V gene: TRBV11-2
J gene: TRBJ1-3
D gene: TRBD1
clone size: -
CDR3 protein: CASSLLSTGAGNTIYF
CDR3 DNA: TGTGCCAGCAGCCTCCTCTCGACAGGGGCGGGAAACACCATATATTTT

V gene: TRBV28
J gene: TRBJ2-1
D gene: TRBD2
clone size: -
CDR3 protein: CASSLVASGGQYNEQFF
CDR3 DNA: TGTGCCAGCAGTTTAGTGGCTAGCGGGGGGCAATACAATGAGCAGTTCTTC

V gene: TRBV6-1
J gene: TRBJ2-2
D gene: -
clone size: -
CDR3 protein: CASSVWGVGTGELFF
CDR3 DNA: TGTGCCAGCAGTGTATGGGGGGTAGGAACCGGGGAGCTGTTTTTT

V gene: TRBV7-6
J gene: TRBJ2-5
D gene: -
clone size: -
CDR3 protein: CASSFTAGTQETQYF
CDR3 DNA: TGTGCCAGCAGCTTCACGGCGGGAACACAAGAGACCCAGTACTTC

V gene: TRBV4-3
J gene: TRBJ1-1
D gene: -
clone size: few
CDR3 protein: CASSQDGVGWDTEAFF
CDR3 DNA: TGCGCCAGCAGCCAAGATGGAGTCGGTTGGGACACTGAAGCTTTCTTT

V gene: TRBV5-1
J gene: TRBJ2-1
D gene: -
clone size: few
CDR3 protein: CASSPSRGGDEQFF
CDR3 DNA: TGCGCCAGCAGCCCCTCGAGGGGCGGGGATGAGCAGTTCTTC

V gene: TRBV4-1
J gene: TRBJ2-2
D gene: -
clone size: -
CDR3 protein: CASSQVSTGELFF
CDR3 DNA: TGCGCCAGCAGCCAAGTCAGCACCGGGGAGCTGTTTTTT

V gene: TRBV28
J gene: TRBJ2-5
D gene: TRBD2
clone size: medium-sized
CDR3 protein: CASSLNFRGEQETQYF
CDR3 DNA: TGTGCCAGCAGTCTAAACTTCCGGGGGGAGCAAGAGACCCAGTACTTC

V gene: TRBV27
J gene: TRBJ2-3
D gene: -
clone size: -
CDR3 protein: CASSLPSDRIYTDTQYF
CDR3 DNA: TGTGCCAGCAGTTTACCTTCTGACAGAATATACACAGATACGCAGTATTTT

V gene: TRBV7-9
J gene: TRBJ2-3
D gene: -
clone size: -
CDR3 protein: CASRPGFTDTQYF
CDR3 DNA: TGTGCCAGCAGGCCGGGGTTCACAGATACGCAGTATTTT

V gene: TRBV15
J gene: TRBJ1-1
D gene: -
clone size: -
CDR3 protein: CATTEVGRGAEAFF
CDR3 DNA: TGTGCCACCACAGAAGTGGGCAGGGGAGCCGAAGCTTTCTTT

V gene: TRBV5-6
J gene: TRBJ2-1
D gene: -
clone size: -
CDR3 protein: CASSLTPLSPYNEQFF
CDR3 DNA: TGTGCCAGCAGCTTGACTCCCTTAAGTCCCTACAATGAGCAGTTCTTC

V gene: TRBV7-2
J gene: TRBJ1-2
D gene: -
clone size: -
CDR3 protein: CASSYAGDYGYTF
CDR3 DNA: TGTGCCAGCAGCTATGCGGGGGACTATGGCTACACCTTC

V gene: TRBV19
J gene: TRBJ2-1
D gene: -
clone size: -
CDR3 protein: CASSAGEQFF
CDR3 DNA: TGTGCCAGTTCAGCGGGTGAGCAGTTCTTC

V gene: TRBV7-6
J gene: TRBJ1-1
D gene: TRBD1
clone size: -
CDR3 protein: CASFSGTASRGEAFF
CDR3 DNA: TGTGCCAGCTTTTCCGGGACAGCCTCCCGGGGGGAAGCTTTCTTT

V gene: TRBV4-1
J gene: TRBJ2-1
D gene: TRBD2
clone size: medium-sized
CDR3 protein: CASSQDAGGSGNEQFF
CDR3 DNA: TGCGCCAGCAGCCAAGATGCGGGCGGGAGTGGGAATGAGCAGTTCTTC

V gene: TRBV5-4
J gene: TRBJ1-1
D gene: -
clone size: -
CDR3 protein: CASSSTGLEAFF
CDR3 DNA: TGTGCCAGCAGCTCCACAGGCCTTGAAGCTTTCTTT

V gene: TRBV28
J gene: TRBJ1-1
D gene: -
clone size: -
CDR3 protein: CASREEPNTEAFF
CDR3 DNA: TGTGCCAGCAGAGAGGAGCCGAACACTGAAGCTTTCTTT